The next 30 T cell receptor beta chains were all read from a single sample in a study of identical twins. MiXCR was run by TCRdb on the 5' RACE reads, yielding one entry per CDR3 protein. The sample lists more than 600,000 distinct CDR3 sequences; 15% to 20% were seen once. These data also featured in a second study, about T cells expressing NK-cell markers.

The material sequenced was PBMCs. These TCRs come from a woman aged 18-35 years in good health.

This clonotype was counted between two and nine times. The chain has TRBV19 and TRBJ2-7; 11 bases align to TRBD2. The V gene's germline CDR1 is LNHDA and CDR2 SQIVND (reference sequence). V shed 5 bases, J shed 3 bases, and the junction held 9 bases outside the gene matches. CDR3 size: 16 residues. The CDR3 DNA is TGTGCCAGTAGTCCCCGCCGACTAGCGGGGAACTACGAGCAGTACTTC. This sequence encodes CASSPRRLAGNYEQYF.

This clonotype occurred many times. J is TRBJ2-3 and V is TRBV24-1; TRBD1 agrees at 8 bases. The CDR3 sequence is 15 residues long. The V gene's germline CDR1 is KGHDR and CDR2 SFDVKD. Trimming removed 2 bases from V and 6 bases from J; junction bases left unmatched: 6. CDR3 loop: CATSDSGQGRDTQYF. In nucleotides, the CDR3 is TGTGCCACCAGTGATTCAGGACAGGGACGGGATACGCAGTATTTT.

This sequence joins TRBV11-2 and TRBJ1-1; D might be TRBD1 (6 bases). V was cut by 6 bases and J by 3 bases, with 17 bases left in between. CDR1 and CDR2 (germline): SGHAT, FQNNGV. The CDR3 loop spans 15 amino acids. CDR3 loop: CASSPLGGRDTEAFF. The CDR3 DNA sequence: TGTGCCAGCAGTCCTTTAGGGGGGAGAGACACTGAAGCTTTCTTT.

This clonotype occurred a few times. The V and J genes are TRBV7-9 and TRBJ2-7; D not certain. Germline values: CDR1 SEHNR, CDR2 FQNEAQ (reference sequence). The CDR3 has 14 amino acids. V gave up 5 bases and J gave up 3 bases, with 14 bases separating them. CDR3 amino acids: CASSRTQLGYEQYF. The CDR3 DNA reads TGTGCCAGCAGCCGAACCCAACTGGGCTACGAGCAGTACTTC. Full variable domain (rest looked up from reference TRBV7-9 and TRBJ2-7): DTGVSQNPRHKITKRGQNVTFRCDPISEHNRLYWYRQTLGQGPEFLTYFQNEAQLEKSRLLSDRFSAERPKGSFSTLEIQRTEQGDSAMYLCASSRTQLGYEQYFGPGTRLTVT.

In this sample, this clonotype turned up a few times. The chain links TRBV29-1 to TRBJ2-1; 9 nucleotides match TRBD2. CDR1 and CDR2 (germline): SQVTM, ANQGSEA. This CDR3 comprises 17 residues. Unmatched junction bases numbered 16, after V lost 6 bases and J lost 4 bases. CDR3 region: CSVSSGGRALVYNEQFF. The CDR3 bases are TGCAGCGTCTCCTCGGGCGGGAGGGCCCTCGTTTACAATGAGCAGTTCTTC.

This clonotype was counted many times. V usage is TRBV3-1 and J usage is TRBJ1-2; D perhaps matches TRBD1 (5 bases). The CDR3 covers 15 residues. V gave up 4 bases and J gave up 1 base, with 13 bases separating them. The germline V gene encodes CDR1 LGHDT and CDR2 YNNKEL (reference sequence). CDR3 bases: TGTGCCAGCAGCCTCAACGGCAGGGATAACTATGGCTACACCTTC. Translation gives CASSLNGRDNYGYTF.

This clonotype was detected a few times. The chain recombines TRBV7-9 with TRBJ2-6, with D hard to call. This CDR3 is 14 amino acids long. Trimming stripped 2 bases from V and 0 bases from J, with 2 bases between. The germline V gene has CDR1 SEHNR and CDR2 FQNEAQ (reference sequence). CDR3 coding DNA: TGTGCCAGCAGCTTACCCTCTGGGGCCAACGTCCTGACTTTC. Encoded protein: CASSLPSGANVLTF. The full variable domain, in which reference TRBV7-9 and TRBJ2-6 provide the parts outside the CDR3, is DTGVSQNPRHKITKRGQNVTFRCDPISEHNRLYWYRQTLGQGPEFLTYFQNEAQLEKSRLLSDRFSAERPKGSFSTLEIQRTEQGDSAMYLCASSLPSGANVLTFGAGSRLTVL.

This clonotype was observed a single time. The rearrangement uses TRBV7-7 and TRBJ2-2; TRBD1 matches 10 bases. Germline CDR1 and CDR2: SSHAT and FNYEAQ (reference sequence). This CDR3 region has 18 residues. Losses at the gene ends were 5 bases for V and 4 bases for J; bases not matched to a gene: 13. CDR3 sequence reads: CASSPSRRTGGGTGELFF. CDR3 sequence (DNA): TGTGCCAGCAGCCCATCCCGCCGGACAGGGGGGGGCACCGGGGAGCTGTTTTTT.

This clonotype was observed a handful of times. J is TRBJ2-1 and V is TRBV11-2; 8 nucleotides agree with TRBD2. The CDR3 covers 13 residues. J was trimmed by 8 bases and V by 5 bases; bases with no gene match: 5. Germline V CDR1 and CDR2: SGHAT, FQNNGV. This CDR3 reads CASSPGLADEQFF. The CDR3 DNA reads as TGTGCCAGCAGCCCCGGACTAGCAGATGAGCAGTTCTTC.

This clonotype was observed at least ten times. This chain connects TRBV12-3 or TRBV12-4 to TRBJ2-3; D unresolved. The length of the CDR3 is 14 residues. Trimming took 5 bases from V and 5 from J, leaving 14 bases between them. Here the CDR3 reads CASSPHRGEDTQYF. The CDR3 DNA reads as TGTGCCAGCAGTCCCCACCGTGGTGAAGATACGCAGTATTTT.

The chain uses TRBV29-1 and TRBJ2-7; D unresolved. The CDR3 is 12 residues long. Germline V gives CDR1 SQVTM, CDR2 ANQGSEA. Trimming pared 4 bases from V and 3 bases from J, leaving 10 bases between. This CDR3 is CSVARNNYEQYF. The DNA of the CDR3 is TGCAGCGTTGCTAGGAATAACTACGAGCAGTACTTC.

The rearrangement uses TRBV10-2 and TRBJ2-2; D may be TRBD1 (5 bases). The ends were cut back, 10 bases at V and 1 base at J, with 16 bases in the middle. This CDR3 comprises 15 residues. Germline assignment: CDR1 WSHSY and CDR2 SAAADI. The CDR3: CAIDLTDMNTGELFF. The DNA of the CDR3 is TGCGCCATAGACCTGACAGACATGAACACCGGGGAGCTGTTTTTT.

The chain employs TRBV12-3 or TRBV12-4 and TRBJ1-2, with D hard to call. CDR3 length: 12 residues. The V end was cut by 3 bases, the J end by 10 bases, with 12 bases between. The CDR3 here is CASSLRTFDYTF. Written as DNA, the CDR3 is TGTGCCAGCAGTTTGAGGACCTTTGACTACACCTTC.

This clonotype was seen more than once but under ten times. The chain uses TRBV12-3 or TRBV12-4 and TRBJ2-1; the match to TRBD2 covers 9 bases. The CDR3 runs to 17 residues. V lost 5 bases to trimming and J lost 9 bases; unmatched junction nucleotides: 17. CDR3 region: CASSPLGRGGGAAEQFF. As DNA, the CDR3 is TGTGCCAGCAGTCCGCTGGGACGTGGCGGGGGGGCAGCTGAGCAGTTCTTC.

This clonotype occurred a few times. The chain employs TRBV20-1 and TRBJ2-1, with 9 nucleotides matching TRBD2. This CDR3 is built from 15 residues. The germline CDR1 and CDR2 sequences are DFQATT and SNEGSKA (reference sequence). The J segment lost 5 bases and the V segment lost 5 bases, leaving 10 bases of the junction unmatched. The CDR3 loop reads CSAPARGGVDNEQFF. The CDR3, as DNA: TGCAGTGCTCCCGCGCGGGGGGGTGTCGACAATGAGCAGTTCTTC.

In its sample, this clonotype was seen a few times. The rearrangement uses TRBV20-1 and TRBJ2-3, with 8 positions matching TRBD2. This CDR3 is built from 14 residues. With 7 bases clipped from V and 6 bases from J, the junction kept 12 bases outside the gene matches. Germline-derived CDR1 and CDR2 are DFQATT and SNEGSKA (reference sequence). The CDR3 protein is CSGRGSGSPDTQYF. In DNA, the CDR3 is TGCAGTGGCCGGGGGAGCGGGAGCCCCGATACGCAGTATTTT.

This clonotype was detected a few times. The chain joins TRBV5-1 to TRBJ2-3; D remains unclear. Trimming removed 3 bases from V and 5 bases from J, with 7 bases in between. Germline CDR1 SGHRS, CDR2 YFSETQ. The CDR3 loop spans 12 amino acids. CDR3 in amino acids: CASSWAEDTQYF. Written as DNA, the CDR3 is TGCGCCAGCAGCTGGGCGGAAGATACGCAGTATTTT.

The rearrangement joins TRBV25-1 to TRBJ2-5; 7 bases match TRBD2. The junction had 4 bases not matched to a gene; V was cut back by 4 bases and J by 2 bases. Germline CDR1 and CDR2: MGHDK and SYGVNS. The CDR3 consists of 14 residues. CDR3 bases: TGTGCCAGCAGTGGGACTAGGAATCAAGAGACCCAGTACTTC. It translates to CASSGTRNQETQYF. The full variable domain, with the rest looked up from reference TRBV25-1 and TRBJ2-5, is EADIYQTPRYLVIGTGKKITLECSQTMGHDKMYWYQQDPGMELHLIHYSYGVNSTEKGDLSSESTVSRIRTEHFPLTLESARPSHTSQYLCASSGTRNQETQYFGPGTRLLVL.

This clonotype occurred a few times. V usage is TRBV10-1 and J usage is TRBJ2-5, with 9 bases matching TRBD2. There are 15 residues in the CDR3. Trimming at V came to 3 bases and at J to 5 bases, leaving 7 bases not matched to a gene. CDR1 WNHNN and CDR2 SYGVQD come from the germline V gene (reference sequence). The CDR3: CASSENGLALETQYF. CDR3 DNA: TGCGCCAGCAGTGAAAACGGACTAGCGTTGGAGACCCAGTACTTC.

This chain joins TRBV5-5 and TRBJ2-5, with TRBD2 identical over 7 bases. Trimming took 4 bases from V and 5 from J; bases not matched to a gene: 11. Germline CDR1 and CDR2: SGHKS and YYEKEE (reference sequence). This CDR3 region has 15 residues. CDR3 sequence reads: CASSGISGSGETQYF. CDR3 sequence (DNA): TGTGCCAGCAGCGGCATTAGCGGGTCCGGGGAGACCCAGTACTTC.

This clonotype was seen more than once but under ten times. The CDR3 DNA follows: TGCAGCGTCGGGGGACAGTCGACGGAGCAGTACTTC. Translating gives CSVGGQSTEQYF. The genes are TRBV29-1 and TRBJ2-7, with D tentatively TRBD1 (7 bases). The CDR3 sequence is 12 residues long. From germline, CDR1 is SQVTM and CDR2 ANQGSEA. Trimming left V 6 bases short and J 7 bases short, with 16 bases between.

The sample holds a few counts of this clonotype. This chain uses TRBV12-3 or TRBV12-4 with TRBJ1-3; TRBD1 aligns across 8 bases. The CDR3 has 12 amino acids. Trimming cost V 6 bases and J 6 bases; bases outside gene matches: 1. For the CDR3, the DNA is TGTGCCAGCAGGCAGGGGGCAAACACCATATATTTT. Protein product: CASRQGANTIYF.

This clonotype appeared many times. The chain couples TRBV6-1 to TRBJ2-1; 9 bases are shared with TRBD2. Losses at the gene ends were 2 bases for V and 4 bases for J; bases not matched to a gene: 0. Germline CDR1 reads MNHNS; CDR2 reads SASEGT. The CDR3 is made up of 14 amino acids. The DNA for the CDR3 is TGTGCCAGCAGTGAACTAGCGGGGTACAATGAGCAGTTCTTC. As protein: CASSELAGYNEQFF.

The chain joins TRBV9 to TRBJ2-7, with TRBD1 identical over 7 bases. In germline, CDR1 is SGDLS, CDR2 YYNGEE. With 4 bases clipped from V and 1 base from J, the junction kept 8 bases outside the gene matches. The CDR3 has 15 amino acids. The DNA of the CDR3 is TGTGCCAGCAGCCCCCTCCCGGGACAGTCCTACGAGCAGTACTTC. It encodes CASSPLPGQSYEQYF. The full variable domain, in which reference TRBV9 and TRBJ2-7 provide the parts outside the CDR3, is DSGVTQTPKHLITATGQRVTLRCSPRSGDLSVYWYQQSLDQGLQFLIQYYNGEERAKGNILERFSAQQFPDLHSELNLSSLELGDSALYFCASSPLPGQSYEQYFGPGTRLTVT.

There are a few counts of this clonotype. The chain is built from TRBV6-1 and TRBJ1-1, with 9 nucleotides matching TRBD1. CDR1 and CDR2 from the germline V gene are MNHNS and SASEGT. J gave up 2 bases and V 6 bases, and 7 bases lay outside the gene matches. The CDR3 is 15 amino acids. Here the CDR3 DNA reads TGTGCCAGCAGCGACCCGGGACAGGGTAACACTGAAGCTTTCTTT. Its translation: CASSDPGQGNTEAFF.

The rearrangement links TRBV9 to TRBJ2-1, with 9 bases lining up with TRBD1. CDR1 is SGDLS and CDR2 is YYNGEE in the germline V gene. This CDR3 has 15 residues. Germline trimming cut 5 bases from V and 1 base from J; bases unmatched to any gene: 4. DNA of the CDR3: TGTGCCAGCAGTGTACAGGGGGCATCCTACAATGAGCAGTTCTTC. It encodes CASSVQGASYNEQFF.

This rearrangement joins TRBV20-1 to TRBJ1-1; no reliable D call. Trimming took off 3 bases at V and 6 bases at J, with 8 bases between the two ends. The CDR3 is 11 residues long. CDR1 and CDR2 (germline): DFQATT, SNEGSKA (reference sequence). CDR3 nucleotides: TGCAGTGCTAGTAAACTGGCTGAAGCTTTCTTT. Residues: CSASKLAEAFF.

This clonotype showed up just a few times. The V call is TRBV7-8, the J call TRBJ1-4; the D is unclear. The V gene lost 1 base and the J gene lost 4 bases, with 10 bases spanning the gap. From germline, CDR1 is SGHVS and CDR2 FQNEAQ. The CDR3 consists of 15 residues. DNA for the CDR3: TGTGCCAGCAGCTTAGTCGCCAGATTTAATGAAAAACTGTTTTTT. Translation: CASSLVARFNEKLFF.

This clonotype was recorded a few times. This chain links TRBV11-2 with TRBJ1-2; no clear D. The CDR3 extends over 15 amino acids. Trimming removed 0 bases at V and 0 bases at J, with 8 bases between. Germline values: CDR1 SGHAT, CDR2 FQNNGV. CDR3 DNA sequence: TGTGCCAGCAGCTTAGAAAGGTCAACTAACTATGGCTACACCTTC. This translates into CASSLERSTNYGYTF.

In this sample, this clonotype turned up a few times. DNA for the CDR3: TGTGCCAGCAGCCGTGGACAGGGGGCGGATTACGAGCAGTACTTC. Translation gives CASSRGQGADYEQYF. This chain connects TRBV7-9 to TRBJ2-7; 11 nucleotides line up with TRBD1. The CDR3 consists of 15 residues. Germline V gene lookup returns CDR1 SEHNR and CDR2 FQNEAQ (reference sequence). Trimming removed 5 bases from V and 4 bases from J; junction bases left unmatched: 7.